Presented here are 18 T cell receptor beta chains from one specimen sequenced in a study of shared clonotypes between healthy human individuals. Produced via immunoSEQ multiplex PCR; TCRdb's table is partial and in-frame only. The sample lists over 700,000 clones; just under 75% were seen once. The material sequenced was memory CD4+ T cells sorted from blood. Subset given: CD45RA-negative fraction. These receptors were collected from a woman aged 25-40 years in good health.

The CDR3 reads CASRPFVGVNEQYF. CDR3 coding DNA: TGTGCCAGCCGTCCGTTCGTGGGAGTCAACGAGCAGTACTTC. This chain links TRBV7-9 with TRBJ2-5; weak D call: TRBD2 (5 bases). The J call may not be correct, given that the DNA end is closer to TRBJ2-7. This CDR3 has 14 residues. CDR1 and CDR2 from the germline V gene are SEHNR and FQNEAQ (reference sequence).

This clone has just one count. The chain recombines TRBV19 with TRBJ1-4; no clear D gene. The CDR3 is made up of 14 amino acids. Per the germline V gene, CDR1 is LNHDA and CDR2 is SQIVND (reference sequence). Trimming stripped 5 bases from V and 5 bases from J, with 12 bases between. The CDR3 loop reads CASSPTAMNEKLFF. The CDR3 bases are TGTGCCAGTAGTCCAACAGCCATGAATGAAAAACTGTTTTTT.

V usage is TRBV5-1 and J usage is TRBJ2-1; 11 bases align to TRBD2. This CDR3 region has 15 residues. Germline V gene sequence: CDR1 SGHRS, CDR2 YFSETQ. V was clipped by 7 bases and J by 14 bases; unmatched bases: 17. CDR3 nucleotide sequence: TGCGCCAGCTCCTCCGGGACTAGCGGAACTACTGGGGAGTTCTTC. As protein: CASSSGTSGTTGEFF.

CDR3 sequence reads: CSVPGGSSYEQYF. CDR3 in DNA: TGCAGCGTTCCCGGCGGGAGCTCCTACGAGCAGTACTTC. The chain combines TRBV29-1 with TRBJ2-7; 7 nucleotides match TRBD2. The ends lost 5 bases at V and 0 bases at J; junction bases unmatched: 4. There are 13 residues in the CDR3. CDR1 and CDR2 (germline): SQVTM, ANQGSEA.

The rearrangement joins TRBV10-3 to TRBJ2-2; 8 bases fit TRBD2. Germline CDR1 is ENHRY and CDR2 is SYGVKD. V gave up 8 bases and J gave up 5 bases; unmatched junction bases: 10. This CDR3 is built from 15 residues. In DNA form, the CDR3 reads TGTGCCATCGGGCGAAGCGGGAGTGAAACCGGGGAGCTGTTTTTT. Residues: CAIGRSGSETGELFF.

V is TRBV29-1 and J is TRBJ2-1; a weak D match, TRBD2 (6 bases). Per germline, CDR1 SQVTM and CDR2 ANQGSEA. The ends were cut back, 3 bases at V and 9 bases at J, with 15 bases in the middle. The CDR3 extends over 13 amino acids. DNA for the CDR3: TGCAGCGTTGATAATGGAGGGCGGAGTGAGCAGTTCTTC. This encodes CSVDNGGRSEQFF.

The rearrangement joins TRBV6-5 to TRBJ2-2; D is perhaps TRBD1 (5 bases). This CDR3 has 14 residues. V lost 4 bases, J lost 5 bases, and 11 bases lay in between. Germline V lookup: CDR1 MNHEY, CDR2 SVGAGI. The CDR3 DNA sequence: TGTGCCAGCAGTTGGCCAGGGCGGACCGGGGAGCTGTTTTTT. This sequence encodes CASSWPGRTGELFF.

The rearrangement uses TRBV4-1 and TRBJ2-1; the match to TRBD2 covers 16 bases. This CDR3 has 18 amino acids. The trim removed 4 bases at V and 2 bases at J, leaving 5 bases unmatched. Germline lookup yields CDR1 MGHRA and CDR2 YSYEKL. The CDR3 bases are TGCGCCAGCAGCCGGGGACTAGCGGGAGGGGGACCCTACAATGAGCAGTTCTTC. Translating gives CASSRGLAGGGPYNEQFF.

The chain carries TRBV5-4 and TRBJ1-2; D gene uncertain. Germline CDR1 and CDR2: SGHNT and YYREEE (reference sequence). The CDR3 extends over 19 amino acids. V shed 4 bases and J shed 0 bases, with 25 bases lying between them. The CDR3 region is CASSRLEGRIRTANYGYTF. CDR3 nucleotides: TGTGCCAGCAGCCGCCTCGAAGGGCGAATCCGTACAGCTAACTATGGCTACACCTTC. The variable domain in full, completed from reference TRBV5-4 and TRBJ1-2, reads ETGVTQSPTHLIKTRGQQVTLRCSSQSGHNTVSWYQQALGQGPQFIFQYYREEENGRGNFPPRFSGLQFPNYSSELNVNALELDDSALYLCASSRLEGRIRTANYGYTFGSGTRLTVV.

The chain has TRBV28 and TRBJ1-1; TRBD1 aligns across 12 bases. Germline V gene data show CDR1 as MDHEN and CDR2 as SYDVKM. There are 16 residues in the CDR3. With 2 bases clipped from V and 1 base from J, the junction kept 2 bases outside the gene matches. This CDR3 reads CASSLGTGGANTEAFF. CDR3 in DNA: TGTGCCAGCAGTTTAGGGACAGGGGGCGCGAACACTGAAGCTTTCTTT.

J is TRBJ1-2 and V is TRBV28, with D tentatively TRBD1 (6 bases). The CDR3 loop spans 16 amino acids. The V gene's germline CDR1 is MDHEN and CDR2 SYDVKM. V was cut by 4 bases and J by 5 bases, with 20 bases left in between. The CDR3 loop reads CASSSSRSTGRYGYTF. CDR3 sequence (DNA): TGTGCCAGCAGTTCCTCCCGATCGACAGGAAGATATGGCTACACCTTC.

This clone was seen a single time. The CDR3 DNA is TGTGCCAGTAGTAGTGGTTGGGGGGCCAATGGCTACACCTTC. Translating gives CASSSGWGANGYTF. The chain recombines TRBV19 with TRBJ1-2; a weak D match, TRBD1 (6 bases). Germline-derived CDR1 and CDR2 are LNHDA and SQIVND (reference sequence). V lost 4 bases, J lost 6 bases, and 15 bases lay in between. There are 14 residues in the CDR3.

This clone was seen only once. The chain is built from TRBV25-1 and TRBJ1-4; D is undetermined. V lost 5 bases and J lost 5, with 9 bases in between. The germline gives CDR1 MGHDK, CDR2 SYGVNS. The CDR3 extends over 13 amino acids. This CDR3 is CASSKQQNEKLFF. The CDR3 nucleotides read TGTGCCAGCAGTAAGCAGCAGAATGAAAAACTGTTTTTT.

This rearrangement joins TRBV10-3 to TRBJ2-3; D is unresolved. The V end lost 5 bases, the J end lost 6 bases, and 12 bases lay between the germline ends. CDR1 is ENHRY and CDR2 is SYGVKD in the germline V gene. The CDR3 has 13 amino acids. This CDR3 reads CAISKLPWDTQYF. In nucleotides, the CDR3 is TGTGCCATCAGTAAGTTACCCTGGGATACGCAGTATTTT.

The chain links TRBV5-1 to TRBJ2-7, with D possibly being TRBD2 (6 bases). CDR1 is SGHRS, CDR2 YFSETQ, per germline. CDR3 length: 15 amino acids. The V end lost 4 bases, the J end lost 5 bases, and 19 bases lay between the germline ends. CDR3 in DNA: TGCGCCAGCAGCCGGGGGACCGGGGAAGGGAACGAGCAGTACTTC. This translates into CASSRGTGEGNEQYF.

CDR3 bases: TGTGCCAGCCGAGGGGTGAATAGCGGGCCCGGTCATACGCAGTATTTT. The encoded protein is CASRGVNSGPGHTQYF. The rearrangement links TRBV7-8 to TRBJ2-3, with 7 nucleotides matching TRBD2. This CDR3 spans 16 amino acids. CDR1 SGHVS and CDR2 FQNEAQ come from the germline V gene. V trimming: 8 bases; J trimming: 7 bases; junction bases outside the gene matches: 18. The full variable domain, completed using reference TRBV7-8 and TRBJ2-3, is GAGVSQSPRYKVAKRGQDVALRCDPISGHVSLFWYQQALGQGPEFLTYFQNEAQLDKSGLPSDRFFAERPEGSVSTLKIQRTQQEDSAVYLCASRGVNSGPGHTQYFGPGTRLTVL.

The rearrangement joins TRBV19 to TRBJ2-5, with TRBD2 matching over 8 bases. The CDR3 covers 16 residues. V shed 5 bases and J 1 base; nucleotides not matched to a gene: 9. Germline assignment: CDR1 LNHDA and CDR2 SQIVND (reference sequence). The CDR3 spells CASSDPGGEGQETQYF. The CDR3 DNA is TGTGCCAGTAGTGACCCGGGAGGGGAGGGCCAAGAGACCCAGTACTTC.

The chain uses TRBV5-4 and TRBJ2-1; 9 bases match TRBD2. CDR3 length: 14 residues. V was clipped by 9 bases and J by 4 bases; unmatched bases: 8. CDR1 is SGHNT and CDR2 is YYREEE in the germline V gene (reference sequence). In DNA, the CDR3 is TGTGCCATGCAAGCGGGAGGTTCTTACAATGAGCAGTTCTTC. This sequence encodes CAMQAGGSYNEQFF.